This T cell receptor (beta chain) was retrieved from a study of identifying expanded T cells in peripheral blood. Whole-study results and caveats: Roughly two-week clone count variance significantly increased as total template count grew. Approximately 1.1 clones differed between technical replicates, versus around 16 and 19 over time.

For this clone: Its target is unknown.

V lost 1 base, J lost 7 bases, and 2 bases stayed unmatched. CDR1 and CDR2 (germline): MNHNS, SASEGT. There are 14 residues in the CDR3. Healthy donors had no documented immune events, such as infections, while sampled. Produced via immunoSEQ multiplex PCR; TCRdb's table is partial and in-frame only. This table has 80,000 or so clones, approximately 84% appearing once. This sequence was found in a person aged 18 to 75 in good health. This rearrangement joins TRBV6-1 to TRBJ1-4, with 8 positions matching TRBD1. Sample: blood. The CDR3 sequence: CASSEGTGFEKLFF. As DNA, the CDR3 is TGTGCCAGCAGTGAAGGGACAGGGTTTGAAAAACTGTTTTTT.